This paragraph reports one TCR beta chain. V dropped 2 bases and J dropped 6; count of bases not matched to a gene: 14. This CDR3 has 17 amino acids. Authors' processing steps: How many nucleated cells were present was estimated from reference gene primer amplification. Measured with immunoSEQ multiplex PCR; TCRdb has only the in-frame clones, and not every one. V and J calls and clone size come straight from that table; D and trimming were deduced from the DNA. This sample has about 290,000 clones; 89% occur once, and the top ten carry about 1.8%. This record belongs to a study of blood T cell repertoires in COVID-19. Cohort assignment relied on participant-reported clinical history.

The sequenced material came from PBMCs or T cells enriched from blood (not recorded which). V usage is TRBV23-1 and J usage is TRBJ1-2; 8 positions match TRBD1. TRBV23-1 is an ORF for which the function is uncertain. The TCR sequence derives from a woman in her thirties or forties who had recovered from COVID-19. In DNA, the CDR3 is TGCGCCAGCAGTCAACCGATGGACAGGGAGAATGATCATGGCTACACCTTC. It yields the protein CASSQPMDRENDHGYTF.